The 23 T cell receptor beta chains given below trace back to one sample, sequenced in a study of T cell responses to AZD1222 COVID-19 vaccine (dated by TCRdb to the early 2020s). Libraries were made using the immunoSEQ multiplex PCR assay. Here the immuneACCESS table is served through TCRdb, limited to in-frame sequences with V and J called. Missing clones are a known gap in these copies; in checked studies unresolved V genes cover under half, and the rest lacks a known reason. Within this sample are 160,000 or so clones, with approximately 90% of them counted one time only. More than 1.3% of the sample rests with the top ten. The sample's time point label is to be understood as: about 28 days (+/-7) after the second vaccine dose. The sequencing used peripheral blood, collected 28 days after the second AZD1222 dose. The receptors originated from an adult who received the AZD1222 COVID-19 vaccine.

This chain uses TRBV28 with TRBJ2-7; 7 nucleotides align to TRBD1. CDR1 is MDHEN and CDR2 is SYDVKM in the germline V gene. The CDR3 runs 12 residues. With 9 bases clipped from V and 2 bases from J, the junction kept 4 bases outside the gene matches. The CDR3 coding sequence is TGTGCCAGTCGACAGGGTACCTACGAGCAGTACTTC. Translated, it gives CASRQGTYEQYF.

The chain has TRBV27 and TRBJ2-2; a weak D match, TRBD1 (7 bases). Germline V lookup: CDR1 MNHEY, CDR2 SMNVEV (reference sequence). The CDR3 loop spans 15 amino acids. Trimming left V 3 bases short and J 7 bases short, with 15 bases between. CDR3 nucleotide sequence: TGTGCCAGCAGTTTTGTCAGGGGGGTGGGCGGGGAGCTGTTTTTT. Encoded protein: CASSFVRGVGGELFF.

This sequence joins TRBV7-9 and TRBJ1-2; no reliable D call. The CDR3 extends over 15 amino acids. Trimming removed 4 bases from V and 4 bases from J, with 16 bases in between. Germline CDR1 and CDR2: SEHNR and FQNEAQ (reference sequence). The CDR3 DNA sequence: TGTGCCAGCAGCTCACGAGGTGCCCAGACCTATGGCTACACCTTC. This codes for CASSSRGAQTYGYTF. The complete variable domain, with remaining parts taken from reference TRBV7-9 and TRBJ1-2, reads DTGVSQNPRHKITKRGQNVTFRCDPISEHNRLYWYRQTLGQGPEFLTYFQNEAQLEKSRLLSDRFSAERPKGSFSTLEIQRTEQGDSAMYLCASSSRGAQTYGYTFGSGTRLTVV.

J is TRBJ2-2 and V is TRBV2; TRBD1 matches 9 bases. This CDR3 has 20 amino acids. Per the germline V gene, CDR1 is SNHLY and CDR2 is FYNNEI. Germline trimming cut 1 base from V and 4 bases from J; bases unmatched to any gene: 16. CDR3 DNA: TGTGCCAGCAGTGAAGATTTTTTAGATCTTAGGGGACAGGGCACCGGGGAGCTGTTTTTT. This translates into CASSEDFLDLRGQGTGELFF.

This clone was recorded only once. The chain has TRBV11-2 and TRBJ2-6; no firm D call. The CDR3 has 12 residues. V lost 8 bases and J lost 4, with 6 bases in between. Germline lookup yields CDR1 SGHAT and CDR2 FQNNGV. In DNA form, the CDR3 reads TGTGCCAGCTTACAGGGGGCCAACGTCCTGACTTTC. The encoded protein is CASLQGANVLTF.

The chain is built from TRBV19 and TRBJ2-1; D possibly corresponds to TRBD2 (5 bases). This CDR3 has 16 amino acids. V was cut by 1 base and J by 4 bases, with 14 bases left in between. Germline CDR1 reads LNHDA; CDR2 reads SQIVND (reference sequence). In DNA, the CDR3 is TGTGCCAGTAGTATAGGGGTAGGGAGTGTATACAATGAGCAGTTCTTC. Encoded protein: CASSIGVGSVYNEQFF. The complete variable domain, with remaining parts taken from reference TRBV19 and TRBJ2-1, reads DGGITQSPKYLFRKEGQNVTLSCEQNLNHDAMYWYRQDPGQGLRLIYYSQIVNDFQKGDIAEGYSVSREKKESFPLTVTSAQKNPTAFYLCASSIGVGSVYNEQFFGPGTRLTVL.

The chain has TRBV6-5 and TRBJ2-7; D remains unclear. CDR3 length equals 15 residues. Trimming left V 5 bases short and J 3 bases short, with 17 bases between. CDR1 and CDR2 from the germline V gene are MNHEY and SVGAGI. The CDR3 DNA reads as TGTGCCAGCAGTCCCCGGGTTGGGCTCCTCTACGAGCAGTACTTC. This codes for CASSPRVGLLYEQYF.

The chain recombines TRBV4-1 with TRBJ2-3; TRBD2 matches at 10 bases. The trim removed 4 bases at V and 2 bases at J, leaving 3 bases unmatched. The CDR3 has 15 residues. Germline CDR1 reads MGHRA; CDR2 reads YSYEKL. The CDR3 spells CASSLLAGATDTQYF. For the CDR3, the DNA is TGCGCCAGCAGCCTTCTAGCGGGAGCCACAGATACGCAGTATTTT.

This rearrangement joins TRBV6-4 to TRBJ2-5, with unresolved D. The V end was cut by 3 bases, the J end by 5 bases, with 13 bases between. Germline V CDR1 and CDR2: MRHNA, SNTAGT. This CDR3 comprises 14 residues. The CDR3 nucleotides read TGTGCCAGCAGTGAAGCACCGAACGGGGAGACCCAGTACTTC. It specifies CASSEAPNGETQYF.

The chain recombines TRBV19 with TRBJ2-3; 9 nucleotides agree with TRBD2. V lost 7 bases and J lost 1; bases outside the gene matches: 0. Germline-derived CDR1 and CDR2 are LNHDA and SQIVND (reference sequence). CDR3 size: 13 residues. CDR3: CASIAGGTDTQYF. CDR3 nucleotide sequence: TGTGCCAGTATAGCGGGGGGCACAGATACGCAGTATTTT.

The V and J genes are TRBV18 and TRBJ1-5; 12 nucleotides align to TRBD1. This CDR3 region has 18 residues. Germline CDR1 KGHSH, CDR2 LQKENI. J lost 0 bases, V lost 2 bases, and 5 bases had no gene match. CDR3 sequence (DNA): TGTGCCAGCTCACCAGCGGGACAGGGGGCGTATAGCAATCAGCCCCAGCATTTT. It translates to CASSPAGQGAYSNQPQHF.

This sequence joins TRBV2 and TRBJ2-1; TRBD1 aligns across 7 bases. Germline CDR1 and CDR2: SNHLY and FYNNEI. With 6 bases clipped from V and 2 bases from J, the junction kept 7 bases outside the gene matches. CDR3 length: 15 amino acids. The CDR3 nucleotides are TGTGCCAGCAGGGCAGGGACAGACCCCTACAATGAGCAGTTCTTC. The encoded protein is CASRAGTDPYNEQFF. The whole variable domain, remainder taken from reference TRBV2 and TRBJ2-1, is EPEVTQTPSHQVTQMGQEVILRCVPISNHLYFYWYRQILGQKVEFLVSFYNNEISEKSEIFDDQFSVERPDGSNFTLKIRSTKLEDSAMYFCASRAGTDPYNEQFFGPGTRLTVL.

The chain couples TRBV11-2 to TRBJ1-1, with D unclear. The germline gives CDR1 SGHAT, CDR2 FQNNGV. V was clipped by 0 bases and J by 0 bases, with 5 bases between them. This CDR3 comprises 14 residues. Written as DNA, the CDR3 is TGTGCCAGCAGCTTAGAACACTTGAACACTGAAGCTTTCTTT. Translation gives CASSLEHLNTEAFF.

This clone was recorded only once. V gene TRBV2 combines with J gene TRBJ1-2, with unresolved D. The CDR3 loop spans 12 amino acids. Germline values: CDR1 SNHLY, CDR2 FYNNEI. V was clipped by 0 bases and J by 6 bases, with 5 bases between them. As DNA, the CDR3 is TGTGCCAGCAGTGAAGCTGGCGATGGCTACACCTTC. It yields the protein CASSEAGDGYTF.

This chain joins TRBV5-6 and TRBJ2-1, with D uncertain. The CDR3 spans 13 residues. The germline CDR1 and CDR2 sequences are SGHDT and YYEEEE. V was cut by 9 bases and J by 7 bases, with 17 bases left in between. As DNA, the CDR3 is TGTGCCACCCGCTCGAGGAGACAAAATGAGCAGTTCTTC. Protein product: CATRSRRQNEQFF.

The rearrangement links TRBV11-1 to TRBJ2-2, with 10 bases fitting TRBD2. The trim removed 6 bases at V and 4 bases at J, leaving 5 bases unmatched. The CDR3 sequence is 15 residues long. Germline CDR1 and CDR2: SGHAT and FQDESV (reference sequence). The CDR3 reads CASSRLAGSTGELFF. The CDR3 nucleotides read TGTGCCAGCAGTCGACTAGCGGGTAGCACCGGGGAGCTGTTTTTT.

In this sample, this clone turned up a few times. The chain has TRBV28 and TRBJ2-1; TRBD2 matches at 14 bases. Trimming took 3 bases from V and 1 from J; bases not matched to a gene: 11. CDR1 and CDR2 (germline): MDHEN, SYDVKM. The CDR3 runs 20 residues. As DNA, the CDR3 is TGTGCCAGCAGTTTCGCTTTGGGACTAGCGGGAGTAGGTTCCTACAATGAGCAGTTCTTC. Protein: CASSFALGLAGVGSYNEQFF.

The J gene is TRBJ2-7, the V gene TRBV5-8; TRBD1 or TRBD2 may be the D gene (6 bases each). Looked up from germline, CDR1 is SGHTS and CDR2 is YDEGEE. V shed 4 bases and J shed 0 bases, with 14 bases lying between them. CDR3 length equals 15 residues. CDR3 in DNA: TGTGCCAGCAGCCGCCGAGGGGGGAACTCCTACGAGCAGTACTTC. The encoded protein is CASSRRGGNSYEQYF.

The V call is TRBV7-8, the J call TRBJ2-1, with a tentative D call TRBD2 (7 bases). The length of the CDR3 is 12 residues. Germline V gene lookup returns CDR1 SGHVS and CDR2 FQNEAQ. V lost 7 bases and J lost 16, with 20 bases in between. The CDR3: CASTAGGGAGFF. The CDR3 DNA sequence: TGTGCCAGCACCGCTGGGGGGGGCGCTGGATTCTTC.

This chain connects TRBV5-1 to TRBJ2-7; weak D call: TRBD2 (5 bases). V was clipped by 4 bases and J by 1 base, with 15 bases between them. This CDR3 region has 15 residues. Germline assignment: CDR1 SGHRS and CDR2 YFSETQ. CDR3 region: CASSLLSGKSYEQYF. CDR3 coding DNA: TGCGCCAGCAGCCTTCTATCCGGGAAGTCCTACGAGCAGTACTTC.

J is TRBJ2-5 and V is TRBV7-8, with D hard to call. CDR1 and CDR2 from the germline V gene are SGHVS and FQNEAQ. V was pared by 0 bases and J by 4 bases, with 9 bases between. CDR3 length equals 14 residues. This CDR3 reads CASSLARIAETQYF. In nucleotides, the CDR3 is TGTGCCAGCAGCTTAGCGCGGATAGCAGAGACCCAGTACTTC.

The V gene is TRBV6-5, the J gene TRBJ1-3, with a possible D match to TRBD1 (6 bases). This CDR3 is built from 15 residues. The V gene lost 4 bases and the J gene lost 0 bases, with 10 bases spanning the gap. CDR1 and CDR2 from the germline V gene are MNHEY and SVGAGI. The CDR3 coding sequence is TGTGCCAGCAGTTCTCGGACAGCCTCTGGAAACACCATATATTTT. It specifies CASSSRTASGNTIYF.

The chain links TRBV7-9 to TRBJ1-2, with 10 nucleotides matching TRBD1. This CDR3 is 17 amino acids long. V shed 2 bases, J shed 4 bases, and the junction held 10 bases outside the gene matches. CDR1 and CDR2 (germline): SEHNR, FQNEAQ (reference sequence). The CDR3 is CASSLRDRGDRFYGYTF. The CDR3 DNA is TGTGCCAGCAGCTTAAGGGACAGGGGCGATAGATTCTATGGCTACACCTTC.